This T cell receptor (beta chain) was identified in a study of blood T cell repertoires in COVID-19. Study-level background: T cells, B-cell-depleted T cells, or PBMCs supplied cDNA or gDNA.

The authors' processing: Scientists estimated how many nucleated cells there were by amplifying reference gene primers. Profiling relied on immunoSEQ multiplex PCR, and the TCRdb table lists in-frame clones only, not all of them. The DNA gave D and trimming, while V, J and clone size come from that table. This sample yields about 400,000 clones, of which more than 85% are seen a single time; 3% belongs to the top ten. The CDR3 totals 13 residues. Per the germline V gene, CDR1 is SEHNR and CDR2 is FQNEAQ (reference sequence). V was cut by 5 bases and J by 0 bases, with 7 bases left in between. The J gene is TRBJ1-2, the V gene TRBV7-9; D is ambiguous. This receptor was identified in a human donor in a cohort sampled during active COVID-19. The material sequenced was peripheral blood. Written as DNA, the CDR3 is TGTGCCAGCAGCCCTCGGGCTAACTATGGCTACACCTTC. The encoded protein is CASSPRANYGYTF.